These T cell receptor beta chains were read from a single sample in a study of cytomegalovirus exposure and HLA in healthy donors. TCRdb keeps only in-frame clones here, not all; method: immunoSEQ multiplex PCR. This sample carries 110,000 to 150,000 clones, around three quarters of them seen once, and the ten largest clones take 2% to 3%. Sequencing was performed on PBMCs. These receptors originate from a woman under 30 in good health and CMV-seropositive. Both conserved end residues are part of each CDR3. Each record gives: J gene, V gene, D gene, clone size, CDR3 DNA, CDR3 protein. A D gene is named only where the DNA matches it firmly. The size field is filled for only some rows; it gives once, few, many or a size class.

TRBJ2-3 TRBV19 TRBD2 NA TGTGCCAGTAGTCCCGGGACTAGCGGGGGGGCCTTTGATACGCAGTATTTT CASSPGTSGGAFDTQYF
TRBJ2-7 TRBV11-2 NA NA TGTGCCAGCAGCTTAGAGGTGGAGGGGAGGCACGAGCAGTACTTC CASSLEVEGRHEQYF
TRBJ1-1 TRBV19 NA NA TGTGCCAGTAGTAGAGGGTACAGGAACACTGAAGCTTTCTTT CASSRGYRNTEAFF
TRBJ2-1 TRBV6-1 TRBD1 few TGTGCCAGCAGGGGACAGGGGTACAATGAGCAGTTCTTC CASRGQGYNEQFF
TRBJ2-1 TRBV6-1 NA NA TGTGCCAGCAGTGACAGGGCCCCTCACAATGAGCAGTTCTTC CASSDRAPHNEQFF
TRBJ2-7 TRBV5-4 TRBD2 NA TGTGCCAGCAGCCTCCCCGGGGGGGGCGACGAGCAGTACTTC CASSLPGGGDEQYF
TRBJ1-1 TRBV5-1 NA NA TGCGCCAGCAGCTTAGTGACAGTCCAAATGAACACTGAAGCTTTCTTT CASSLVTVQMNTEAFF
TRBJ2-3 TRBV30 NA NA TGTGCCTGGAGTGTAGGAGGAAGCACAGATACGCAGTATTTT CAWSVGGSTDTQYF
TRBJ2-1 TRBV2 TRBD2 once TGTGCCAGCAGCCGCCTAGCGGGGGCCTACAATGAGCAGTTCTTC CASSRLAGAYNEQFF
TRBJ1-3 TRBV7-9 TRBD1 NA TGTGCCAGCGCCTGGGACAGCGCCTCTGGAAACACCATATATTTT CASAWDSASGNTIYF
TRBJ2-2 TRBV15 TRBD2 NA TGTGCCACCAGCAGGAGGGGGGGGGTCGAGCGGGGGGGCCACGCCGGGGAGCTGTTTTTT CATSRRGGVERGGHAGELFF
TRBJ1-2 TRBV30 TRBD1 NA TGTGCCTGGAGCGGAGGACAGGTCCCACTCTATGGCTACACCTTC CAWSGGQVPLYGYTF
TRBJ1-6 TRBV10-2 NA NA TGCGCCGGCAGTGAGTCGATATGGGGCGGCACTTCACCCCTCCACTTT CAGSESIWGGTSPLHF
TRBJ1-6 TRBV9 NA NA TGTGCCAGCAGCGTCTCCGACAGTAACAATTCACCCCTCCACTTT CASSVSDSNNSPLHF
TRBJ2-7 TRBV5-6 NA NA TGTGCCAGCAGCTTGGGTACAGGGAGCTCCTACGAGCAGTACTTC CASSLGTGSSYEQYF
TRBJ1-6 TRBV19 NA NA TGTGCCAGTAGTATCTCTGACAGTCTCATATGGAATTCACCCCTCCACTTT CASSISDSLIWNSPLHF
TRBJ1-4 TRBV18 NA NA TGTGCCAGCTCATCGGGGTTTGAAAAACTGTTTTTT CASSSGFEKLFF
TRBJ2-2 TRBV9 TRBD2 NA TGTGCCAGCAGCCCGATTAGCGGGTACATCACCGGGGAGCTGTTTTTT CASSPISGYITGELFF
TRBJ1-1 TRBV5-1 NA few TGCGCCAGCAAAGGAGGCGGTGTGACAACTGAAGCTTTCTTT CASKGGGVTTEAFF
TRBJ2-6 TRBV19 TRBD1 once TGTGCCAGCAGTAGGGACAGCACCCCAAAGGCAGGGGCCAACGTCCTGACTTTC CASSRDSTPKAGANVLTF
TRBJ2-2 TRBV5-1 TRBD1 NA TGCGCCAGCAGCTTGGGTCGGACAGGGGACACCGGGGAGCTGTTTTTT CASSLGRTGDTGELFF
TRBJ2-7 TRBV29-1 TRBD1 NA TGCAGCGTTGAAACTACTGACAGGGATTACGAGCAGTACTTC CSVETTDRDYEQYF
TRBJ1-1 TRBV27 NA NA TGTGCCAACAGTAACCGGACACCCCCTGAAGCTTTCTTT CANSNRTPPEAFF
TRBJ2-5 TRBV7-9 TRBD1 NA TGTGCCAGCAGCTTAGGCTCAGGGGGTGAGACCCAGTACTTC CASSLGSGGETQYF
TRBJ1-4 TRBV11-2 NA NA TGTGCCAGCAGCTTCTATGGAAGCGACGAAAAACTGTTTTTT CASSFYGSDEKLFF
TRBJ2-1 TRBV29-1 NA NA TGCAGCGTTGAAGGAGGGCTGGATGAGCAGTTCTTC CSVEGGLDEQFF
TRBJ1-1 TRBV5-8 TRBD1 NA TGTGCCAGCAGCTTCACCGGGACAGGGAGCACTGAAGCTTTCTTT CASSFTGTGSTEAFF
TRBJ1-2 TRBV5-6 TRBD1 NA TGTGCCAGCAGCTCCGACAGGGGGCACTATGGCTACACCTTC CASSSDRGHYGYTF
TRBJ1-3 TRBV28 TRBD1 NA TGTGCCAGCAGTTTTCAGGGGGCCCTTTTCTCTGGAAACACCATATATTTT CASSFQGALFSGNTIYF
TRBJ1-5 TRBV30 NA NA TGTGCCTGGAGTGCGGGGAGGGATCAGCCCCAGCATTTT CAWSAGRDQPQHF
TRBJ1-6 TRBV5-8 NA NA TGTGCCAGCAGCCGTGACAGAGATAATTCACCCCTCCACTTT CASSRDRDNSPLHF
TRBJ2-5 TRBV9 NA NA TGTGCCAGCAGCGTAGACGAAAGGGGGGGCCAAGAGACCCAGTACTTC CASSVDERGGQETQYF
TRBJ1-2 TRBV6-5 TRBD1 NA TGTGCCAGCAGTGATCCGGGACAGGTCTATGGCTACACCTTC CASSDPGQVYGYTF
TRBJ2-7 TRBV6-1 TRBD2 NA TGTGCCAGCAGGACCGGGGGGTACGAGCAGTACTTC CASRTGGYEQYF
TRBJ2-5 TRBV2 TRBD2 NA TGTGCCAGTCTCCCGGGGGGTGAGACCCAGTACTTC CASLPGGETQYF
TRBJ2-2 TRBV18 NA NA TGTGCCAGCTCACGCCTAGGATTCACCGGGGAGCTGTTTTTT CASSRLGFTGELFF
TRBJ2-3 TRBV30 NA NA TGTGCCTGGAGTTCGGGGACAGATACGCAGTATTTT CAWSSGTDTQYF
TRBJ2-1 TRBV5-6 NA NA TGTGCCAGCAGCTTAGGGGGGGGACCAGTCGATGAGCAGTTCTTC CASSLGGGPVDEQFF
TRBJ1-5 TRBV28 NA NA TGTGCCAGCAGCCCAGGAGGGCGTCAGCCCCAGCATTTT CASSPGGRQPQHF
TRBJ1-3 TRBV6-1 NA NA TGTGCCAGCACCCCGGGGTGGCCCGGAAACACCATATATTTT CASTPGWPGNTIYF
TRBJ2-1 TRBV27 TRBD2 NA TGTGCCAGCAGTTTTCGGCTAGCGGGGGTTGGGGAGCAGTTCTTC CASSFRLAGVGEQFF
TRBJ2-5 TRBV29-1 NA NA TGCAGCCTCTCCCCCCCGACAGGACCGGGGTCATGGGAGACCCAGTACTTC CSLSPPTGPGSWETQYF
TRBJ1-2 TRBV7-9 NA NA TGTGCCAGCAGCTCCCAGGGGCGGGATGGCTACACCTTC CASSSQGRDGYTF
TRBJ2-5 TRBV6-5 TRBD2 NA TGTGCCAGCAGCTACTCGGGAGGCCAAGAGACCCAGTACTTC CASSYSGGQETQYF
TRBJ2-7 TRBV5-5 TRBD1 NA TGTGCCAGCAGCTTGGCCAGGGGGCTGGGCGAGCAGTACTTC CASSLARGLGEQYF
TRBJ2-1 TRBV9 TRBD2 NA TGTGCCAGCAGCCCTAGCGGGGGGGCCTTGGGGAATGAGCAGTTCTTC CASSPSGGALGNEQFF